The present T cell receptor (beta chain) was sequenced within a study of shared clonotypes between healthy human individuals. Study-level information: Per donor, CD8 memory used one plate, CD8 naive used two, CD4 memory used three and CD4 naive used three.

Naive CD8 cells comprised CD45RO-negative, CCR7-positively selected cells, excluding terminally differentiated effector memory CD45RA+ cells. V lost 0 bases and J lost 1, with 9 bases in between. The CDR3 extends over 15 amino acids. The germline gives CDR1 LNHDA, CDR2 SQIVND (reference sequence). Here immunoSEQ multiplex PCR was the method, and the copy in TCRdb shows in-frame clones only, minus some. The repertoire holds around 1.9 million clones, with around 93% as singletons. Sequences were obtained from naive CD8+ T cells from PBMCs. V and J are TRBV19 and TRBJ1-2; D is unresolved. The TCR comes from a man aged 18 to 30 in good health. Some clones in this sample may be carry-over from other donors' samples. The chain's CDR3 is CASSIDLEINYGYTF. The CDR3 nucleotides are TGTGCCAGTAGTATAGATCTGGAGATTAACTATGGCTACACCTTC.